The present TCR beta chain was sequenced within a study of identical twins. TCRdb reprocessed the 5' RACE reads with MiXCR, giving one entry per CDR3 protein. The repertoire includes 210,000 or so distinct CDR3 sequences, about 7.5% of them detected once, and approximately 2% sits in the top ten. This CDR3 is 15 amino acids long. Unmatched junction bases numbered 6, after V lost 7 bases and J lost 0 bases. CDR1 and CDR2 (germline): SNHLY, FYNNEI. Separately, the same data were catalogued under a study of yellow fever vaccine responses in identical twins. That source adds: Twin vaccine T cell responses reportedly seemed partly convergent, partly personalized.

This TCR was recovered from a woman aged 18-29 years in good health. Sequenced input: memory (CD45RO+) T cells sorted from blood. This chain links TRBV2 with TRBJ2-3; 8 bases match TRBD2. For the CDR3, the DNA is TGTGCCAGCATCAGTAGCGGGACTAGCACAGATACGCAGTATTTT. Translated, it gives CASISSGTSTDTQYF.